The T cell receptor (beta chain) under discussion was sequenced for a study of cytomegalovirus exposure and HLA in healthy donors. Amplification used 60 Vbeta primers and 13 Jbeta primers. Sequenced by immunoSEQ multiplex PCR; TCRdb stores in-frame clones only, minus some. The sample has about 100,000 clones, roughly 76% seen once; the top ten hold approximately 2.4%. V lost 8 bases to trimming and J lost 3 bases, with 11 bases between them. The CDR3 loop spans 12 amino acids. Germline V lookup: CDR1 SQVTM, CDR2 ANQGSEA. Source material: PBMCs. The TCR originated in a man aged 18 to 30 in good health and CMV-seronegative. V gene TRBV29-1 combines with J gene TRBJ2-1, with a tentative D call TRBD1 (6 bases). This CDR3 is CSFGTSYNEQFF. The CDR3 bases are TGCAGCTTCGGGACAAGCTACAATGAGCAGTTCTTC.